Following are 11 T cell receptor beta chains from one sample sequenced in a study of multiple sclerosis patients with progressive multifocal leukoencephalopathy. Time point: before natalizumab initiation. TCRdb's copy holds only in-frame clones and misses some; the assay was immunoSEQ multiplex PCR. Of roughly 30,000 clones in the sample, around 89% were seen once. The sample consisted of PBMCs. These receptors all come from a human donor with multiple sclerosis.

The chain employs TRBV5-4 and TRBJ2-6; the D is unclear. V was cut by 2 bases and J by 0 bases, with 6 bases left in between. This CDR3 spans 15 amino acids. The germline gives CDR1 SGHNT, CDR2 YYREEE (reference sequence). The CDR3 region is CASSFALSGANVLTF. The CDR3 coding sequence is TGTGCCAGCAGCTTCGCCCTCTCTGGGGCCAACGTCCTGACTTTC.

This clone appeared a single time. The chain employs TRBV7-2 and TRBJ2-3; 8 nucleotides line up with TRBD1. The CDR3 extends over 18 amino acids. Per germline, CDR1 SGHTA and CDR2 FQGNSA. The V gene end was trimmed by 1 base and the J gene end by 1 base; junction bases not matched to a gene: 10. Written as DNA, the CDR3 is TGTGCCAGCAGCTTAGTACGAGACAGGGGTCTGGGCACAGATACGCAGTATTTT. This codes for CASSLVRDRGLGTDTQYF.

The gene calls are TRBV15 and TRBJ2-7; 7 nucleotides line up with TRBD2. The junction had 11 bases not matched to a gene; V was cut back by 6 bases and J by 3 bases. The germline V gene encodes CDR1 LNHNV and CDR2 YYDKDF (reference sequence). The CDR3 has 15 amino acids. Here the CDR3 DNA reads TGTGCCACCAGGTACCGGACGGCGGGAGACTACGAGCAGTACTTC. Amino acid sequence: CATRYRTAGDYEQYF. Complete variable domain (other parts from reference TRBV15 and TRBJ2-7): DAMVIQNPRYQVTQFGKPVTLSCSQTLNHNVMYWYQQKSSQAPKLLFHYYDKDFNNEADTPDNFQSRRPNTSFCFLDIRSPGLGDTAMYLCATRYRTAGDYEQYFGPGTRLTVT.

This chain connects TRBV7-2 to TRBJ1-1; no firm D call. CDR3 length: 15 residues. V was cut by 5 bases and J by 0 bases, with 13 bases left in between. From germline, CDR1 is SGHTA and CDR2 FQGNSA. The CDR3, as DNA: TGTGCCAGCAGCCCTGGGATTTATATGAACACTGAAGCTTTCTTT. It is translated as CASSPGIYMNTEAFF.

The CDR3 DNA is TGTGCCATCAGTGACCGCAGGACTAGCGGGGCCTCTAGGGATGAGCAGTTCTTC. The encoded protein is CAISDRRTSGASRDEQFF. J is TRBJ2-1 and V is TRBV10-3, with TRBD2 matching over 12 bases. V lost 3 bases, J lost 8 bases, and 14 bases stayed unmatched. The CDR3 loop spans 18 amino acids. The germline V gene has CDR1 ENHRY and CDR2 SYGVKD.

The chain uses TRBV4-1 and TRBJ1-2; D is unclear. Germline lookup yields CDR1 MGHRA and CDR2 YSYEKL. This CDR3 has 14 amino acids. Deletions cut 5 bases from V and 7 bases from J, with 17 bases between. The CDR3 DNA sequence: TGCGCCAGCAGCAGCGCGGGTGAAGGAGGTGGCTACACCTTC. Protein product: CASSSAGEGGGYTF.

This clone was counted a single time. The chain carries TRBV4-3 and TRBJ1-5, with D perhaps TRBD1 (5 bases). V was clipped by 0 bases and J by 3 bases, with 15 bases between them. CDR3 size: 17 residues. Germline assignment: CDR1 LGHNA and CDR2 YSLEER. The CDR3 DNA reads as TGCGCCAGCAGCCAAGATCCCCGAACCGGGACCAATCAGCCCCAGCATTTT. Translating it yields CASSQDPRTGTNQPQHF.

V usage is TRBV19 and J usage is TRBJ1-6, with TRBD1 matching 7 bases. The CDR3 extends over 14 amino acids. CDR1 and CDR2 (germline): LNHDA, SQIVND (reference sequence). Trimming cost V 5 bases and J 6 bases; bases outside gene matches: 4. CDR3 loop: CASSETGSNSPLHF. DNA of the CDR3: TGTGCCAGTAGTGAGACAGGGTCTAATTCACCCCTCCACTTT.

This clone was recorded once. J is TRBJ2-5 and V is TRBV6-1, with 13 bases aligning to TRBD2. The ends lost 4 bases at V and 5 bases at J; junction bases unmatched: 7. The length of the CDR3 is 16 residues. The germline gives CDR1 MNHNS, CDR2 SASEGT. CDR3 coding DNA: TGTGCCAGCAGTGGAGGACTAGCGGGGGTGATGGAGACCCAGTACTTC. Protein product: CASSGGLAGVMETQYF.

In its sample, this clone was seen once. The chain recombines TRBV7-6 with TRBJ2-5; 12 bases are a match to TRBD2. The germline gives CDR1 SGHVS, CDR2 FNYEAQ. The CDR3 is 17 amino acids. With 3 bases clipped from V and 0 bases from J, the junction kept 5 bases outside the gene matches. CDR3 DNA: TGTGCCAGCAGCTTCGGACTAGCGGGGATCAACCAAGAGACCCAGTACTTC. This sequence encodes CASSFGLAGINQETQYF.

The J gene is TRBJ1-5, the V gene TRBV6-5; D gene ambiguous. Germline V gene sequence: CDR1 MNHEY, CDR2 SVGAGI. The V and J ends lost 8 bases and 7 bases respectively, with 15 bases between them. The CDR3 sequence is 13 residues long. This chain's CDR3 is CASHEGVEQPQHF. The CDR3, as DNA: TGTGCCAGCCATGAGGGAGTGGAGCAGCCCCAGCATTTT.